These 15 T cell receptor beta chains originate from one sample sequenced in a study of T cell changes during pregnancy in multiple sclerosis. The data were produced by immunoSEQ multiplex PCR, yet TCRdb's version contains in-frame clones alone and is incomplete. The sample has about 70,000 clones; roughly 94% are singletons. Sequencing was performed on peripheral blood, taken in the third trimester of pregnancy. The receptors were gathered from a female donor with multiple sclerosis, enrolled in a pregnancy study.

V and J are TRBV5-4 and TRBJ2-2; tentative D call: TRBD1 (5 bases). V was trimmed by 4 bases and J by 5 bases, leaving 15 bases between them. Germline V gene data show CDR1 as SGHNT and CDR2 as YYREEE (reference sequence). CDR3 length equals 15 residues. The CDR3 protein is CASSMLGQGTGELFF. In DNA, the CDR3 is TGTGCCAGCAGCATGCTAGGACAAGGGACCGGGGAGCTGTTTTTT.

This chain uses TRBV4-1 with TRBJ1-2, with TRBD1 matching 7 bases. CDR1 is MGHRA and CDR2 is YSYEKL in the germline V gene. The CDR3 loop spans 15 amino acids. V shed 0 bases and J 11 bases; nucleotides not matched to a gene: 12. CDR3 in DNA: TGCGCCAGCAGCCAAGATCTCGGGACAGCCCCCTCATACACCTTC. Its translation: CASSQDLGTAPSYTF.

This clone was seen just once. The V call is TRBV6-5, the J call TRBJ2-1, with a possible D match to TRBD1 (5 bases). This CDR3 spans 14 amino acids. Trimming left V 2 bases short and J 7 bases short, with 12 bases between. Germline loops: CDR1 MNHEY, CDR2 SVGAGI. CDR3 nucleotides: TGTGCCAGCAGTTACAAAGCAGGGAATAATGAGCAGTTCTTC. Amino acid sequence: CASSYKAGNNEQFF.

This clone has just one count. The chain couples TRBV4-3 to TRBJ1-2; 7 nucleotides line up with TRBD1. The ends lost 0 bases at V and 5 bases at J; junction bases unmatched: 3. This CDR3 is built from 14 residues. Germline V CDR1 and CDR2: LGHNA, YSLEER. The CDR3 loop reads CASSQDTGVYGYTF. In DNA form, the CDR3 reads TGCGCCAGCAGCCAAGACACAGGGGTGTATGGCTACACCTTC.

The genes are TRBV18 and TRBJ1-3; D ambiguous. Germline CDR1 reads KGHSH; CDR2 reads LQKENI. V was pared by 6 bases and J by 2 bases, with 14 bases between. CDR3 length equals 15 residues. The CDR3 sequence is CASSQTPGPGNTIYF. The CDR3 DNA is TGTGCCAGCTCGCAGACGCCGGGTCCTGGAAACACCATATATTTT.

CDR3 DNA: TGTGCCAGCAGCCTCCGCGGCCACAATGAGCAGTTCTTC. Its protein product is CASSLRGHNEQFF. The gene calls are TRBV4-2 and TRBJ2-1, with unresolved D. The CDR3 has 13 residues. The germline V gene has CDR1 LGHNA and CDR2 YNFKEQ. Trimming shortened V by 4 bases and J by 5 bases, and 9 bases separated the two germline ends.

For the CDR3, the DNA is TGTGCCAGCAGCCCACTGGGGGCGTATGAGCAGTTCTTC. Amino acids: CASSPLGAYEQFF. The chain joins TRBV5-4 to TRBJ2-1; the D gene is possibly TRBD1 (6 bases). This CDR3 comprises 13 residues. With 4 bases removed from V and 8 bases from J, the gap between germline ends came to 13 bases. Germline CDR1 reads SGHNT; CDR2 reads YYREEE (reference sequence).

The chain is built from TRBV7-2 and TRBJ2-5; 9 bases are a match to TRBD1. V shed 2 bases, J shed 4 bases, and the junction held 5 bases outside the gene matches. This CDR3 has 15 residues. Germline lookup yields CDR1 SGHTA and CDR2 FQGNSA. The chain's CDR3 is CASSLSGDRVETQYF. CDR3 coding DNA: TGTGCCAGCAGCTTAAGCGGGGACAGGGTAGAGACCCAGTACTTC.

The chain is built from TRBV9 and TRBJ1-1, with 10 positions matching TRBD1. Germline-derived CDR1 and CDR2 are SGDLS and YYNGEE. This CDR3 has 13 residues. V dropped 3 bases and J dropped 10; count of bases not matched to a gene: 6. The CDR3 sequence: CASSGQGARGAFF. DNA for the CDR3: TGTGCCAGCAGCGGACAGGGGGCGCGGGGAGCTTTCTTT.

J is TRBJ1-3 and V is TRBV19; D is unclear. V dropped 3 bases and J dropped 4 bases, with 4 bases sitting between them. Per germline, CDR1 LNHDA and CDR2 SQIVND (reference sequence). The CDR3 sequence is 12 residues long. This chain's CDR3 is CASSIRGNTIYF. CDR3 coding DNA: TGTGCCAGTAGTATTCGGGGAAACACCATATATTTT.

The rearrangement links TRBV10-3 to TRBJ1-1; perhaps TRBD1 as D (6 bases). Trimming shortened V by 11 bases and J by 0 bases, and 10 bases separated the two germline ends. The CDR3 sequence is 12 residues long. Germline CDR1 is ENHRY and CDR2 is SYGVKD. This CDR3 reads CAAQGMNTEAFF. The CDR3 region has the DNA TGTGCCGCACAGGGTATGAACACTGAAGCTTTCTTT.

The chain uses TRBV5-4 and TRBJ2-1; TRBD2 might be the D (6 bases). The CDR3 covers 11 residues. The germline V gene encodes CDR1 SGHNT and CDR2 YYREEE (reference sequence). V dropped 6 bases and J dropped 13 bases, with 14 bases sitting between them. CDR3 bases: TGTGCCAGCACCCACGGGACTTTTCAGTTCTTC. Translated: CASTHGTFQFF.

The V gene is TRBV18, the J gene TRBJ1-1; D is possibly TRBD1 (6 bases). CDR3 length equals 16 residues. The V gene lost 3 bases and the J gene lost 5 bases, with 19 bases spanning the gap. Germline CDR1 is KGHSH and CDR2 is LQKENI. The CDR3 region is CASSPLLQRTGTEAFF. The CDR3, as DNA: TGTGCCAGCTCACCTCTCCTACAGAGAACAGGGACTGAAGCTTTCTTT.

In its sample, this clone was seen once. The rearrangement joins TRBV18 to TRBJ1-3; D is ambiguous. The V and J ends lost 6 bases and 0 bases respectively, with 18 bases between them. Per the germline V gene, CDR1 is KGHSH and CDR2 is LQKENI. The CDR3 spans 17 residues. The DNA of the CDR3 is TGTGCCAGCTCCCTCAGAGAAAGGGAGCTCTCTGGAAACACCATATATTTT. This sequence encodes CASSLRERELSGNTIYF.

The chain employs TRBV6-6 and TRBJ2-5; 12 bases line up with TRBD2. Germline loops: CDR1 MNHNY, CDR2 SVGAGI (reference sequence). There are 15 residues in the CDR3. Trimming cost V 4 bases and J 2 bases; bases outside gene matches: 2. Here the CDR3 reads CASSLLAGGQETQYF. The CDR3 region has the DNA TGTGCCAGCAGTTTACTAGCGGGGGGACAAGAGACCCAGTACTTC.